These 13 T cell receptor beta chains originate from one sample sequenced in a study of OX40 agonist ivuxolimab in advanced cancers. This table comes from immunoSEQ multiplex PCR, and its TCRdb copy is limited to in-frame clones, with some not included. There are around 62,000 clones in the sample; roughly 84% occur only once, and about 0.37% lies in the top ten. The sample was CD4+ or CD8+ T cells sorted from blood, taken in a trial of the OX40 agonist ivuxolimab. Receptor source: an adult with an advanced solid tumor such as melanoma, head and neck, liver or kidney cancer.

The rearrangement uses TRBV18 and TRBJ1-5; 12 bases agree with TRBD1. J gave up 2 bases and V 2 bases, and 16 bases lay outside the gene matches. The CDR3 contains 21 residues. Germline assignment: CDR1 KGHSH and CDR2 LQKENI. The CDR3 DNA reads as TGTGCCAGCTCACCAATGGGGACCGGGACAGGGGGCGGTCAAGGCAATCAGCCCCAGCATTTT. Translated: CASSPMGTGTGGGQGNQPQHF.

The chain links TRBV5-6 to TRBJ2-2; unclear D gene. The CDR3 is 15 residues long. Trimming took off 4 bases at V and 6 bases at J, with 16 bases between the two ends. CDR1 and CDR2 (germline): SGHDT, YYEEEE. The CDR3 bases are TGTGCCAGCAGCGGAGATCCCCGTGGCTCCGGGGAGCTGTTTTTT. It yields the protein CASSGDPRGSGELFF. The full variable domain, with the rest looked up from reference TRBV5-6 and TRBJ2-2, is DAGVTQSPTHLIKTRGQQVTLRCSPKSGHDTVSWYQQALGQGPQFIFQYYEEEERQRGNFPDRFSGHQFPNYSSELNVNALLLGDSALYLCASSGDPRGSGELFFGEGSRLTVL.

This clone was observed a single time. This chain links TRBV9 with TRBJ2-7; no reliable D call. Trimming shortened V by 2 bases and J by 1 base, and 19 bases separated the two germline ends. There are 17 residues in the CDR3. The germline CDR1 and CDR2 sequences are SGDLS and YYNGEE. The CDR3, as DNA: TGTGCCAGCAGCGTCGGCCTAGGTCCACCCAATTCCTACGAGCAGTACTTC. Amino acid sequence: CASSVGLGPPNSYEQYF. The whole variable domain, remainder taken from reference TRBV9 and TRBJ2-7, is DSGVTQTPKHLITATGQRVTLRCSPRSGDLSVYWYQQSLDQGLQFLIQYYNGEERAKGNILERFSAQQFPDLHSELNLSSLELGDSALYFCASSVGLGPPNSYEQYFGPGTRLTVT.

The chain links TRBV7-8 to TRBJ2-3, with 7 bases lining up with TRBD1. The CDR3 has 12 residues. Germline lookup yields CDR1 SGHVS and CDR2 FQNEAQ. The CDR3 here is CHVRQGIDTQYF. DNA of the CDR3: TGTCACGTACGACAGGGCATAGATACGCAGTATTTT.

The rearrangement uses TRBV19 and TRBJ2-1, with D perhaps being TRBD1 or TRBD2 (6 bases each). The CDR3 has 14 amino acids. V lost 10 bases and J lost 7, with 20 bases in between. Germline CDR1 is LNHDA and CDR2 is SQIVND (reference sequence). The CDR3 nucleotides are TGTGCCACCCGGACAGTCGGGGGTGGTAATGAGCAGTTCTTC. Amino acids: CATRTVGGGNEQFF.

This sequence joins TRBV12-5 and TRBJ1-5, with D perhaps matching TRBD1 (6 bases). V gave up 4 bases and J gave up 0 bases, with 13 bases separating them. The CDR3 has 16 residues. CDR1 LGHNT and CDR2 FRNRAP come from the germline V gene. The CDR3 spells CASGSGQSFSNQPQHF. CDR3 coding DNA: TGTGCTAGTGGTTCAGGACAGTCGTTTAGCAATCAGCCCCAGCATTTT. Complete variable domain (other parts from reference TRBV12-5 and TRBJ1-5): DARVTQTPRHKVTEMGQEVTMRCQPILGHNTVFWYRQTMMQGLELLAYFRNRAPLDDSGMPKDRFSAEMPDATLATLKIQPSEPRDSAVYFCASGSGQSFSNQPQHFGDGTRLSIL.

The chain employs TRBV14 and TRBJ1-1; D gene unclear. The V end lost 1 base, the J end lost 0 bases, and 12 bases lay between the germline ends. This CDR3 region has 16 residues. The germline CDR1 and CDR2 sequences are SGHDN and FVKESK. The CDR3: CASSQGQGSVNTEAFF. The CDR3 bases are TGTGCCAGCAGCCAAGGACAAGGCTCCGTGAACACTGAAGCTTTCTTT.

The chain uses TRBV5-6 and TRBJ2-7; D call uncertain. Germline CDR1 SGHDT, CDR2 YYEEEE. The ends were cut back, 1 base at V and 0 bases at J, with 5 bases in the middle. The CDR3 totals 13 residues. The CDR3 DNA reads as TGTGCCAGCAGCTTGTGGAGCTCCTACGAGCAGTACTTC. Protein sequence: CASSLWSSYEQYF.

V and J are TRBV6-5 and TRBJ1-5, with a weak D call TRBD1 (5 bases). V was pared by 7 bases and J by 7 bases, with 17 bases between. This CDR3 comprises 14 residues. Germline V gene sequence: CDR1 MNHEY, CDR2 SVGAGI. The CDR3 nucleotides are TGTGCCAGCACTCCCTCGGCAGGGCGGCAGCCCCAGCATTTT. Protein sequence: CASTPSAGRQPQHF.

Sample share makes this clone medium-sized. This chain uses TRBV11-2 with TRBJ2-2; 7 bases agree with TRBD1. Per the germline V gene, CDR1 is SGHAT and CDR2 is FQNNGV. The CDR3 has 15 amino acids. With 3 bases clipped from V and 5 bases from J, the junction kept 6 bases outside the gene matches. In DNA, the CDR3 is TGTGCCAGCAGCTTGCCGGGACAGAGGACCGGGGAGCTGTTTTTT. This encodes CASSLPGQRTGELFF.

The V call is TRBV7-9, the J call TRBJ1-6; TRBD1 matches at 9 bases. The CDR3 consists of 14 residues. Germline loops: CDR1 SEHNR, CDR2 FQNEAQ (reference sequence). With V trimmed by 5 bases and J by 8 bases, 4 bases remained unmatched. CDR3 residues: CASSLTGGDSPLHF. CDR3 in DNA: TGTGCCAGCAGCCTAACAGGGGGCGATTCACCCCTCCACTTT.

In this sample, this clone turned up a few times. The chain couples TRBV6-1 to TRBJ1-2; the D is unclear. V lost 1 base and J lost 9, with 9 bases in between. CDR1 is MNHNS and CDR2 is SASEGT in the germline V gene. The CDR3 totals 12 residues. CDR3 in amino acids: CASSEVESSYTF. In nucleotides, the CDR3 is TGTGCCAGCAGTGAAGTCGAGTCGAGCTACACCTTC.

This clone was seen a single time. This chain connects TRBV7-8 to TRBJ2-7, with 7 bases fitting TRBD2. The CDR3 runs to 13 residues. From germline, CDR1 is SGHVS and CDR2 FQNEAQ. The J segment lost 9 bases and the V segment lost 0 bases, leaving 5 bases of the junction unmatched. DNA for the CDR3: TGTGCCAGCAGCTTAGCGGGGGGGGTCGGGCAGTACTTC. Translated: CASSLAGGVGQYF.